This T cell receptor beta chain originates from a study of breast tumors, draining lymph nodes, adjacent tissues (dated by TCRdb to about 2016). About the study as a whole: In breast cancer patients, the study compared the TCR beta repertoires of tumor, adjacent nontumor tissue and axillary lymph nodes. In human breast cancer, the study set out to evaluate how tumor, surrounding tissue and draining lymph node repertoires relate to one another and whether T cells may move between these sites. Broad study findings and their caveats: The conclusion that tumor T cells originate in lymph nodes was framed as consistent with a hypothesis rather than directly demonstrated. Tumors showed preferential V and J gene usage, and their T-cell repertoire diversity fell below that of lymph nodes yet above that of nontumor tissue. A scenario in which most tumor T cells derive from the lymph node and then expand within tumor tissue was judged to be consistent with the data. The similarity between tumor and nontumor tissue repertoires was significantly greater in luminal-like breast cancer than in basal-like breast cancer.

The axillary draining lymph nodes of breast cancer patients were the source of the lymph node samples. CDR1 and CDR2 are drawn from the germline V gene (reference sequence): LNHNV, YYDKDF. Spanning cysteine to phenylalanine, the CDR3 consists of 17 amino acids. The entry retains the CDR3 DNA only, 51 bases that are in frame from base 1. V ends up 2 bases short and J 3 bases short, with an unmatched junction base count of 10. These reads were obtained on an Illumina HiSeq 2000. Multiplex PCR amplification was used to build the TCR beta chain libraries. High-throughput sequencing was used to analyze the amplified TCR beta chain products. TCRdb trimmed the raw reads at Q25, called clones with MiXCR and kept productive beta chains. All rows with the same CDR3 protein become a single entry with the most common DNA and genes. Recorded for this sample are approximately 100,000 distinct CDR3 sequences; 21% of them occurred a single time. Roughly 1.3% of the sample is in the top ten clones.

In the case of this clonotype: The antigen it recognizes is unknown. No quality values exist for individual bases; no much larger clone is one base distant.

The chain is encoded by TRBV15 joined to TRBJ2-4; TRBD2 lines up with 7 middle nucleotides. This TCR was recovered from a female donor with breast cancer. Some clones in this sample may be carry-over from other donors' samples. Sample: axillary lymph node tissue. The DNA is TGTGCCACCAGCAGACCCCGGGACTACCAGAACAAAAACATTCAGTACTTC. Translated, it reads CATSRPRDYQNKNIQYF.